This is a list of T cell receptor beta chains from one sample in a study of cytomegalovirus exposure and HLA in healthy donors. Measured with immunoSEQ multiplex PCR; TCRdb has only the in-frame clones, and not every one. This sample yields more than 150,000 clones, of which approximately 84% are seen a single time; approximately 7% belongs to the top ten. Sequencing was done on a sample of PBMCs. These TCRs come from a woman in her thirties or forties in good health and CMV-seropositive. The CDR3 runs from the conserved cysteine through the conserved F or W.

TRBJ2-7 TRBV5-6 CASRNTGVNEQYF
TRBJ2-3 TRBV11-3 CASSSFQGTQYF
TRBJ2-1 TRBV5-1 CASRLSGGLSYNEQFF
TRBJ2-3 TRBV30 CAWSDGVTDTQYF
TRBJ2-1 TRBV11-3 CASSSGTGDDSEQFF
TRBJ1-2 TRBV7-2 CASSLDKTGGAVYGYTF
TRBJ2-5 TRBV9 CASSVAAGGGETQYF
TRBJ2-3 TRBV7-3 CASSLGGGADTQYF
TRBJ1-2 TRBV2 CASSEGGNYGYTF
TRBJ1-2 TRBV2 CASSPRGGDGYTF
TRBJ1-1 TRBV4-2 CASSQEQGLNTEAFF
TRBJ1-1 TRBV23-1 CASTGTEAFF
TRBJ2-1 TRBV2 CARGQQRGEQFF
TRBJ1-2 TRBV28 CASNRQGSAGYGYTF
TRBJ2-3 TRBV4-3 CASSYGTPTDTQYF
TRBJ2-3 TRBV7-2 CASSLRGETDTQYF
TRBJ1-2 TRBV11-2 CASSSQRNYGYTF
TRBJ1-4 TRBV5-5 CASSSGVGGLGEKLFF
TRBJ2-1 TRBV4-3 CASSHVDLHEQFF
TRBJ2-5 TRBV5-1 CASSLGAGVRETQYF
TRBJ1-4 TRBV7-6 CASSLAPVTGEKLFF
TRBJ2-3 TRBV11-3 CASSLSRTSQCTDTQYF
TRBJ1-1 TRBV29-1 CSGTHGGNTEAFF
TRBJ1-2 TRBV7-9 CASSANNKGALLGYTF
TRBJ1-1 TRBV6-1 CASHSQGNTEAFF
TRBJ1-2 TRBV2 CASRVGVYGYTF
TRBJ1-2 TRBV11-2 CASSLETGQNYGYTF
TRBJ1-2 TRBV6-5 CASSYSRQGYGYTF
TRBJ2-3 TRBV7-2 CASSLQSTDTQYF
TRBJ2-7 TRBV21-1 CASSKAWDRVIEQYF
TRBJ2-3 TRBV5-4 CASSSKTQGVADTQYF
TRBJ2-3 TRBV5-1 CASSAIGQGTQYF
TRBJ1-2 TRBV4-3 CASSPGRDPYYGYTF
TRBJ2-1 TRBV7-9 CASSTRDRAEDEQFF
TRBJ2-7 TRBV27 CASSPTRVFGYEQYF
TRBJ1-1 TRBV9 CASSVVPSGFDATEAFF
TRBJ1-1 TRBV27 CASSGAADLNTEAFF
TRBJ2-1 TRBV30 CAWSVGSGGHNEQFF
TRBJ1-2 TRBV5-1 CASSLGDNRNGYTF
TRBJ2-1 TRBV2 CASSEETSALGGEQFF
TRBJ2-5 TRBV2 CASRGQGLETQYF